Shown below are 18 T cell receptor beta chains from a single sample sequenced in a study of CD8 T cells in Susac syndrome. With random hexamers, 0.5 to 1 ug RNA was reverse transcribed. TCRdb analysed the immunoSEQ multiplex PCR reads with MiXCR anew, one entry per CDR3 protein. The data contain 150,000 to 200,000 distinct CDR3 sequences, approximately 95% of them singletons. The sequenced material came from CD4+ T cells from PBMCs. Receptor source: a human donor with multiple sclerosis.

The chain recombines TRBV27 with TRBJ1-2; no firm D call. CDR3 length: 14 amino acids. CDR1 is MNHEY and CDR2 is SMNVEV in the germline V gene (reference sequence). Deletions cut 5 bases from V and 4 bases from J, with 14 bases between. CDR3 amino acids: CASSLTREGYGYTF. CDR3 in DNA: TGTGCCAGCAGTCTCACACGGGAGGGCTATGGCTACACCTTC.

The CDR3 nucleotides are TGCGCCAGCAGCTTGGCCCCGGTCCGGAACACTGAAGCTTTCTTT. Its translation is CASSLAPVRNTEAFF. The chain recombines TRBV5-1 with TRBJ1-1; D is undetermined. V lost 0 bases to trimming and J lost 1 base, with 10 bases between them. Germline loops: CDR1 SGHRS, CDR2 YFSETQ. The CDR3 loop spans 15 amino acids.

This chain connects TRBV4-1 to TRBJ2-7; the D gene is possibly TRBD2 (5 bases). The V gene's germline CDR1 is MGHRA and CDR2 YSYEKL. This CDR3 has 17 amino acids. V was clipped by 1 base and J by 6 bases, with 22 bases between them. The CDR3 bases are TGCGCCAGCAGCCAAGGGGCTCGCGGACCCACCACTAGCGAGCAGTACTTC. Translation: CASSQGARGPTTSEQYF.

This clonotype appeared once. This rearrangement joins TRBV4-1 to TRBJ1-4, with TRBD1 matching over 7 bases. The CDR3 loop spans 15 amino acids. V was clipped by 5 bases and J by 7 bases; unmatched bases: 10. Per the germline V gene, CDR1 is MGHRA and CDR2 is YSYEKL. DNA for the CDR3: TGCGCCAGCAGCTTTTCAGGGGGAAGTGGTGAAAAACTGTTTTTT. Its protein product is CASSFSGGSGEKLFF.

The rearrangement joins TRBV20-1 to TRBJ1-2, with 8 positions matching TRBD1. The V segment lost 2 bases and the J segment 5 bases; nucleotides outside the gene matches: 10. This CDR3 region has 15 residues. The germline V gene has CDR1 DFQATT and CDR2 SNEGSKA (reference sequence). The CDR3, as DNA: TGCAGTGCTAGACCGGGGGGGACAGGTTTATATGGCTACACCTTC. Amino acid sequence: CSARPGGTGLYGYTF.

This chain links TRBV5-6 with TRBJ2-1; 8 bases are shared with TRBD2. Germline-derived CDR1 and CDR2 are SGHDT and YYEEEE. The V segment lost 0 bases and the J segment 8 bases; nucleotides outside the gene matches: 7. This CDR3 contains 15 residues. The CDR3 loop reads CASSLVSGSPHEQFF. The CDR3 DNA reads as TGTGCCAGCAGCTTGGTAAGCGGGAGTCCTCATGAGCAGTTCTTC.

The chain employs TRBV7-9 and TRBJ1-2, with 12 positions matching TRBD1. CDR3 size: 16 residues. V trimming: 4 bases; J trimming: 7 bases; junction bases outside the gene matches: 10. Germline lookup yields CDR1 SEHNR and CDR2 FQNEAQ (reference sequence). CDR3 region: CASSSSVGQGAGGYTF. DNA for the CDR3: TGTGCCAGCAGCTCCTCAGTGGGACAGGGGGCCGGTGGCTACACCTTC.

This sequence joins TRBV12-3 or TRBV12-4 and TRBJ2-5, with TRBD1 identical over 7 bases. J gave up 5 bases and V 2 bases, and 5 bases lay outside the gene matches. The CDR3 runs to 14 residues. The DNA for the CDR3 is TGTGCCAGCAGTTTATCAGGGGGAGCGGAGACCCAGTACTTC. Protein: CASSLSGGAETQYF.

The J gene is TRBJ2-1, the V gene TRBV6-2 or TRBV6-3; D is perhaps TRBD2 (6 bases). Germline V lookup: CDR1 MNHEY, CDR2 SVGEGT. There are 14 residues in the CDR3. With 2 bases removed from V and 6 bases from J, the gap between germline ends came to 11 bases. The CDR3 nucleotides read TGTGCCAGCAGTTACCCGGACTACAGCAATGAGCAGTTCTTC. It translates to CASSYPDYSNEQFF.

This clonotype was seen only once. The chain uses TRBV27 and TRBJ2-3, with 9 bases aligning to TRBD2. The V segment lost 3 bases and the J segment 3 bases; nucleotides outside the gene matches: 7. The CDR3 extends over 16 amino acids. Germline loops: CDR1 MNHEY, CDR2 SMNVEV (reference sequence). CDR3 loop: CASSFKGLATTDTQYF. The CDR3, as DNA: TGTGCCAGCAGTTTTAAGGGACTAGCAACGACAGATACGCAGTATTTT.

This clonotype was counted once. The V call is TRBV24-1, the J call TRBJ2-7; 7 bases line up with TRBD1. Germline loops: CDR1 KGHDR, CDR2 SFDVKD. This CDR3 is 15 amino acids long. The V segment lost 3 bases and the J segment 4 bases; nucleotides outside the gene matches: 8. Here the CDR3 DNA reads TGTGCCACCAGTGATCACCGACAGGGCAATTACGAGCAGTACTTC. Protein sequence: CATSDHRQGNYEQYF.

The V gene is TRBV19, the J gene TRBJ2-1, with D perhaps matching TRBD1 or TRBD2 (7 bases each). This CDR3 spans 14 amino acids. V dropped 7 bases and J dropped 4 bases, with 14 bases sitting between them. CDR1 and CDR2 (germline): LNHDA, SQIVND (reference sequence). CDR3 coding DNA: TGTGCCAGTATGGGAGGGGGCAGGTACAATGAGCAGTTCTTC. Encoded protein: CASMGGGRYNEQFF.

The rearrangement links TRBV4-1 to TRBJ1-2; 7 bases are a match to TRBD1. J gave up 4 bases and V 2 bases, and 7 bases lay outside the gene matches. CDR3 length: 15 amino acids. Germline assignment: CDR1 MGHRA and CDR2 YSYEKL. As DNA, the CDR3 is TGCGCCAGCAGCCAAATCCAGGGGGTAGGCTATGGCTACACCTTC. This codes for CASSQIQGVGYGYTF.

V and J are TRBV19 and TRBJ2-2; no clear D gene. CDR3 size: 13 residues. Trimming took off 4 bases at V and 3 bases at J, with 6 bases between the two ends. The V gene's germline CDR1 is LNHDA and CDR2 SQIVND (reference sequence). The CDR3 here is CASSNGYTGELFF. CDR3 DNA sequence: TGTGCCAGTAGTAACGGGTACACCGGGGAGCTGTTTTTT.

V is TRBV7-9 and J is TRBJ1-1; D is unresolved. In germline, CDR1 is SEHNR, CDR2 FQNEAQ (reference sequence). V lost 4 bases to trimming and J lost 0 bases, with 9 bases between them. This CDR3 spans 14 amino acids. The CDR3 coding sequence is TGTGCCAGCAGCTCCCCCCAGTTGAACACTGAAGCTTTCTTT. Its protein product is CASSSPQLNTEAFF. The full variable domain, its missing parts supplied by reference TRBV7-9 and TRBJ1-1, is DTGVSQNPRHKITKRGQNVTFRCDPISEHNRLYWYRQTLGQGPEFLTYFQNEAQLEKSRLLSDRFSAERPKGSFSTLEIQRTEQGDSAMYLCASSSPQLNTEAFFGQGTRLTVV.

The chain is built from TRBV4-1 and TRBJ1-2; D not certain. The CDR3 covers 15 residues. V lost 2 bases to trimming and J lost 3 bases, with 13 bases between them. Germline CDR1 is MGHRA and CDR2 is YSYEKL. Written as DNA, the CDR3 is TGCGCCAGCAGCCAAAGTCTATTGATGTACTATGGCTACACCTTC. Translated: CASSQSLLMYYGYTF.

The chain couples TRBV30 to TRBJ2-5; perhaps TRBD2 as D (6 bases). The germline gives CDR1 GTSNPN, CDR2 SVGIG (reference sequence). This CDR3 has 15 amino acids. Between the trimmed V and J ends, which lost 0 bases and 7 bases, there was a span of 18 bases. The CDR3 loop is CAWSVPGLPGGTQYF. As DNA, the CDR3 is TGTGCCTGGAGTGTACCCGGACTACCGGGCGGGACCCAGTACTTC.

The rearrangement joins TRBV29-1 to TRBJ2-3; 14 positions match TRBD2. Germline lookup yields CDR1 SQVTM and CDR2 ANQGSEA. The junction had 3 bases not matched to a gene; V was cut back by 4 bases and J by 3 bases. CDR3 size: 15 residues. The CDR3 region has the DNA TGCAGCGTTGGCGGACTAGCGGGAGGAACAGATACGCAGTATTTT. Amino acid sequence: CSVGGLAGGTDTQYF.